A selection of T cell receptor beta chains follows, all from one sample in a study of shared clonotypes between healthy human individuals. Clones were sequenced by immunoSEQ multiplex PCR, and TCRdb holds only the in-frame ones, with some missing. The top ten clones hold less than 0.35% of a sample with about 600,000 clones, 95% to 98% of them seen once. Material: naive CD8+ T cells sorted from blood. These receptors originate from a man under 40 in good health. Both conserved end residues are part of each CDR3. A D gene is named only where the DNA matches it firmly. Rows give clone size only sometimes, using once, few, many, or a class for an expanded clone.

TRBV27,TRBJ2-7,.,.,CASSLSGDSYEQYF,TGTGCCAGCAGTTTATCCGGGGACTCCTACGAGCAGTACTTC
TRBV10-3,TRBJ2-5,.,.,CAISEGVSLGETQYF,TGTGCCATCAGTGAGGGGGTCTCTTTGGGGGAGACCCAGTACTTC
TRBV5-1,TRBJ2-2,.,.,CASSDWQSTGELFF,TGCGCCAGCAGCGATTGGCAGAGCACCGGGGAGCTGTTTTTT
TRBV7-7,TRBJ2-7,TRBD2,.,CASSIAGSYEQYF,TGTGCTAGCAGCATAGCGGGATCCTACGAGCAGTACTTC
TRBV28,TRBJ2-1,.,.,CASRTTLNNEQFF,TGTGCCAGCAGGACCACCCTAAACAATGAGCAGTTCTTC
TRBV5-5,TRBJ2-1,.,.,CASKRDSYNEQFF,TGTGCCAGCAAGAGGGACTCCTACAATGAGCAGTTCTTC
TRBV28,TRBJ2-1,.,once,CASSFLGSYNEQFF,TGTGCCAGCAGTTTCCTTGGCTCCTACAATGAGCAGTTCTTC
TRBV28,TRBJ2-3,.,.,CASSLTPSTDTQYF,TGTGCCAGCAGTTTGACACCTAGCACAGATACGCAGTATTTT
TRBV7-9,TRBJ2-7,.,.,CASSPGGEQYF,TGTGCCAGCAGCCCGGGCGGCGAGCAGTACTTC
TRBV5-4,TRBJ2-7,TRBD2,.,CASSLGLAGGEQYF,TGTGCCAGCAGCTTGGGACTAGCGGGAGGCGAGCAGTACTTC
TRBV5-4,TRBJ2-7,.,.,CASSSAGLNPLSYEQYF,TGTGCCAGCAGCTCGGCGGGGCTGAATCCCCTCTCCTACGAGCAGTACTTC
TRBV9,TRBJ2-1,TRBD2,.,CASSVGGGLAGGPDEQFF,TGTGCCAGCAGCGTAGGAGGAGGACTAGCGGGAGGGCCGGATGAGCAGTTCTTC
TRBV10-2,TRBJ2-7,TRBD2,once,CASGDRGLAGSSYEQYF,TGCGCCAGCGGGGACAGGGGACTAGCGGGGAGCTCCTACGAGCAGTACTTC
TRBV29-1,TRBJ1-2,.,.,CSVNDYGYTF,TGCAGCGTCAACGACTATGGCTACACCTTC
TRBV9,TRBJ2-7,.,once,CASSAGWAGSYEQYF,TGTGCCAGCAGCGCGGGCTGGGCAGGGTCCTACGAGCAGTACTTC
TRBV27,TRBJ2-1,.,.,CASSFSRYNEQFF,TGTGCCAGCAGTTTCTCGCGGTACAATGAGCAGTTCTTC
TRBV29-1,TRBJ2-1,.,.,CSVAPSAVEQFF,TGCAGCGTGGCCCCCTCAGCGGTTGAGCAGTTCTTC
TRBV30,TRBJ1-1,TRBD1,.,CAWSVPDRDTEAFF,TGTGCCTGGAGTGTACCTGACAGGGACACTGAAGCTTTCTTT
TRBV7-9,TRBJ2-7,.,.,CASSLSGQTYEQYF,TGTGCCAGCAGCTTGAGTGGACAAACCTACGAGCAGTACTTC
TRBV7-2,TRBJ1-1,.,.,CAAGSALMNTEAFF,TGTGCCGCAGGGTCCGCCCTCATGAACACTGAAGCTTTCTTT
TRBV29-1,TRBJ1-1,TRBD1,.,CSAEGANTEAFF,TGCAGCGCCGAGGGGGCGAACACTGAAGCTTTCTTT
TRBV27,TRBJ1-1,.,.,CASSDSTGDTEAFF,TGTGCCAGCAGTGATTCTACGGGAGACACTGAAGCTTTCTTT
TRBV5-1,TRBJ2-7,TRBD1,once,CASSLGQGGAYEQYF,TGCGCCAGCAGCCTGGGACAGGGGGGAGCCTACGAGCAGTACTTC
TRBV7-8,TRBJ2-7,TRBD1,.,CASSLQGSLSHEQYF,TGTGCCAGCAGCCTACAGGGGTCCCTCTCCCACGAGCAGTACTTC
TRBV28,TRBJ2-3,TRBD2,.,CASSLNPRTSGRPTQYF,TGTGCCAGCAGTTTAAACCCGCGGACTAGCGGGAGGCCCACGCAGTATTTT
TRBV27,TRBJ1-3,.,.,CASTTGAGYLF,TGTGCCAGCACCACTGGGGCAGGGTATCTATTT
TRBV7-9,TRBJ2-7,.,.,CASSPQSSYEQYF,TGTGCCAGCAGCCCCCAGAGCTCCTACGAGCAGTACTTC
TRBV4-2,TRBJ2-7,.,.,CASSQITKGTYEQYF,TGTGCCAGCAGCCAAATAACAAAAGGAACCTACGAGCAGTACTTC
TRBV25-1,TRBJ2-3,.,.,CASSEGGERTDTQYF,TGTGCCAGCAGTGAAGGCGGCGAACGCACAGATACGCAGTATTTT
TRBV7-9,TRBJ2-5,.,.,CASSFQETQYF,TGTGCCAGCAGCTTTCAGGAGACCCAGTACTTC
TRBV5-4,TRBJ2-7,.,once,CASSLSGVTYEQYF,TGTGCCAGCAGCTTGTCTGGGGTTACCTACGAGCAGTACTTC
TRBV6-5,TRBJ2-7,.,.,CASSYSPAEGTYEQYF,TGTGCCAGCAGTTACTCCCCAGCGGAGGGGACCTACGAGCAGTACTTC
TRBV7-6,TRBJ2-1,.,.,CASSLGAGLNEQFF,TGTGCCAGCAGCTTAGGGGCAGGGCTGAATGAGCAGTTCTTC
TRBV5-1,TRBJ1-5,.,.,CASSTGPSGQPQHF,TGCGCCAGCAGCACGGGCCCTTCAGGACAGCCCCAGCATTTT
TRBV7-2,TRBJ2-1,TRBD2,once,CASSLTWALAGDLGEQFF,TGTGCCAGCAGCCTCACTTGGGCCCTAGCGGGAGATTTGGGTGAGCAGTTCTTC
TRBV5-5,TRBJ2-7,.,.,CASSSPGESYEQYF,TGTGCCAGCAGCTCGCCCGGGGAATCCTACGAGCAGTACTTC
TRBV4-3,TRBJ1-5,.,.,CASSQDFSNQPQHF,TGCGCCAGCAGCCAAGACTTTAGCAATCAGCCCCAGCATTTT
TRBV27,TRBJ2-7,TRBD2,.,CASSFLAGGPLEQYF,TGTGCCAGCAGTTTCTTAGCGGGAGGCCCACTCGAGCAGTACTTC
TRBV4-3,TRBJ2-1,TRBD1,.,CASSYRTGGGEQFF,TGCGCCAGCAGCTATCGGACAGGGGGCGGTGAGCAGTTCTTC
TRBV6-5,TRBJ2-1,.,.,CASSYGRDYEQFF,TGTGCCAGCAGTTATGGCAGGGACTATGAGCAGTTCTTC
TRBV7-9,TRBJ2-1,TRBD2,.,CASSSTSGDNEQFF,TGTGCCAGCAGCTCGACTAGCGGGGACAATGAGCAGTTCTTC
TRBV7-9,TRBJ2-3,TRBD2,.,CASSFPKVVRAGADTQYF,TGTGCCAGCAGCTTCCCCAAGGTGGTTAGAGCGGGGGCAGATACGCAGTATTTT
TRBV9,TRBJ1-5,.,.,CASSVEGQPQHF,TGTGCCAGCAGCGTAGAAGGTCAGCCCCAGCATTTT
TRBV28,TRBJ2-1,.,.,CASSLRQYNEQFF,TGTGCCAGCAGTCTCCGACAGTACAATGAGCAGTTCTTC
TRBV5-1,TRBJ2-5,.,.,CASSPGQSTPEETQYF,TGCGCCAGCAGTCCAGGACAGTCCACTCCCGAAGAGACCCAGTACTTC
TRBV9,TRBJ2-3,.,.,CASSVDDGDTQYF,TGTGCCAGCAGCGTAGATGATGGAGATACGCAGTATTTT
TRBV6-5,TRBJ2-2,.,.,CASSYSPLANTGELFF,TGTGCCAGCAGTTATAGCCCACTAGCGAACACCGGGGAGCTGTTTTTT
TRBV6-5,TRBJ2-1,.,.,CASGGSLNEQFF,TGTGCCAGCGGTGGGTCCCTCAATGAGCAGTTCTTC
TRBV29-1,TRBJ1-1,.,.,CSVDLPGPNTEAFF,TGCAGCGTTGACCTCCCGGGACCGAACACTGAAGCTTTCTTT
TRBV11-2,TRBJ2-3,TRBD2,.,CASSRGLAGGGGPDTQYF,TGTGCCAGCAGCCGGGGACTAGCGGGAGGAGGAGGACCAGATACGCAGTATTTT
TRBV29-1,TRBJ2-3,.,.,CSVPHMPVDTQYF,TGCAGCGTTCCACATATGCCCGTTGATACGCAGTATTTT
TRBV9,TRBJ1-1,.,.,CASSIPGRAEAFF,TGTGCCAGCAGCATCCCTGGTCGGGCTGAAGCTTTCTTT
TRBV16,TRBJ1-1,.,.,CASSQPVLGLAEAFF,TGTGCCAGCAGCCAACCTGTTTTAGGACTGGCTGAAGCTTTCTTT
TRBV4-3,TRBJ2-1,TRBD2,.,CASSQDPAGVLDNEQFF,TGCGCCAGCAGCCAAGACCCAGCGGGAGTCTTGGACAATGAGCAGTTCTTC
TRBV9,TRBJ2-7,TRBD1,.,CASSQGQGYNEQYF,TGTGCCAGCAGCCAGGGACAGGGGTACAACGAGCAGTACTTC
TRBV7-6,TRBJ1-3,.,once,CASSISQGFGNTIYF,TGTGCCAGCAGCATCAGCCAGGGGTTCGGAAACACCATATATTTT
TRBV5-5,TRBJ2-7,TRBD2,.,CASSLASGHYEQYF,TGTGCCAGCAGCTTGGCTAGCGGGCACTACGAGCAGTACTTC